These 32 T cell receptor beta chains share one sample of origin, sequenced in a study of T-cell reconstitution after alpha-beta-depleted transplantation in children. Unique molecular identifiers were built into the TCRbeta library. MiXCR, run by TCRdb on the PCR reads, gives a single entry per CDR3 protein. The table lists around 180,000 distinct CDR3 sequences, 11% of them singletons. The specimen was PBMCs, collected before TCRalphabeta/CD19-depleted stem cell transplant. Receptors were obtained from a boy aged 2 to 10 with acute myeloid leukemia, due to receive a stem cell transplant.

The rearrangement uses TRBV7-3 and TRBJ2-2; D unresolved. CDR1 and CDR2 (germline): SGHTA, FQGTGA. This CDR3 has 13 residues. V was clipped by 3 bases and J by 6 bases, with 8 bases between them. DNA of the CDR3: TGTGCCAGCAGCTTCCAGCGAGCCGGGGAGCTGTTTTTT. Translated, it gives CASSFQRAGELFF.

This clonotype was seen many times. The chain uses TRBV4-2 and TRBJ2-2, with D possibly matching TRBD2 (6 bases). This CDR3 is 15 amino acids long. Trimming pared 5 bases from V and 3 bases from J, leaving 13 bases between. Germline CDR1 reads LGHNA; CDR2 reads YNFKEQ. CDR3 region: CASSTRDWYTGELFF. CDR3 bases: TGTGCCAGCAGCACTCGGGACTGGTACACCGGGGAGCTGTTTTTT.

CDR3 in amino acids: CASSGSREVGHGSYNEQFF. The DNA of the CDR3 is TGCGCCAGCAGTGGGTCGCGGGAGGTTGGACATGGGTCCTACAATGAGCAGTTCTTC. This chain joins TRBV10-1 and TRBJ2-1, with TRBD2 matching over 8 bases. V shed 4 bases and J 1 base; nucleotides not matched to a gene: 15. Germline CDR1 is WNHNN and CDR2 is SYGVQD (reference sequence). The CDR3 covers 19 residues.

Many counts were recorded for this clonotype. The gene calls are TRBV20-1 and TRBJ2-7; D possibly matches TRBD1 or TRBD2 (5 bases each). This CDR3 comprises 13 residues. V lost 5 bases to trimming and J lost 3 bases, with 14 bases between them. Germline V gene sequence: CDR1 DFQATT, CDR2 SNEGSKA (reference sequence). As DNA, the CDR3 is TGCAGTGCTTGGGACCAAGGTGTCTACGAGCAGTACTTC. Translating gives CSAWDQGVYEQYF.

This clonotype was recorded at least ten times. CDR3 nucleotides: TGTGCCAGCAGCTTGCAACCTAGCGGGAACGAGCAGTACTTC. Translation: CASSLQPSGNEQYF. The J gene is TRBJ2-7, the V gene TRBV5-5; 9 nucleotides match TRBD2. The ends lost 1 base at V and 5 bases at J; junction bases unmatched: 4. The CDR3 sequence is 14 residues long. Germline V CDR1 and CDR2: SGHKS, YYEKEE (reference sequence).

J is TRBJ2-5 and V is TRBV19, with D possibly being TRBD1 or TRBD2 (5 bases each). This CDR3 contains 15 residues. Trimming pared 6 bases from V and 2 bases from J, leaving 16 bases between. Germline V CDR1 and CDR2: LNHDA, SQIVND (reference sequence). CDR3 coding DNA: TGTGCCAGTAGGGCCTTGGGACCGCTGCAAGAGACCCAGTACTTC. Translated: CASRALGPLQETQYF.

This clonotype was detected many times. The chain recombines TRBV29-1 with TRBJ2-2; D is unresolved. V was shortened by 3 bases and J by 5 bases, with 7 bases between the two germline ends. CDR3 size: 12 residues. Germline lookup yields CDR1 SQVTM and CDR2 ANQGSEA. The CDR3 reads CSVEIGTGELFF. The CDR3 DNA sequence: TGCAGCGTTGAGATTGGGACCGGGGAGCTGTTTTTT.

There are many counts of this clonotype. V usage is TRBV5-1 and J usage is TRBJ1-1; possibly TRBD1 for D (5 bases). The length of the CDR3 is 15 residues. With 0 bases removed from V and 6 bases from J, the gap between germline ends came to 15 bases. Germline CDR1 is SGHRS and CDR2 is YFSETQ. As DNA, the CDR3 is TGCGCCAGCAGCTTGGTTTTATCGGCAGGGCCTGAAGCTTTCTTT. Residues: CASSLVLSAGPEAFF.

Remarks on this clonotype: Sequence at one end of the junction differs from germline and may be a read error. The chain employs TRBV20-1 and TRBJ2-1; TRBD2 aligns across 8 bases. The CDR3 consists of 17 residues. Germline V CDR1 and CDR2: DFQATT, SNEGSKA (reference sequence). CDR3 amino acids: CSASELADNPSYNKQFF. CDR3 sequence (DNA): TGCAGTGCTAGTGAACTAGCGGACAACCCTTCCTACAATAAGCAGTTCTTC.

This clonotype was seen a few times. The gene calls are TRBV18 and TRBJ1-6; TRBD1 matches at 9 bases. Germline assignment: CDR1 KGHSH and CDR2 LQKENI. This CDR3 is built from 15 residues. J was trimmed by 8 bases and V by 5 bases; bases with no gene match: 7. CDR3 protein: CASSSGTGMDSPLHF. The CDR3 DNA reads TGTGCCAGCTCATCCGGGACAGGGATGGATTCACCCCTCCACTTT.

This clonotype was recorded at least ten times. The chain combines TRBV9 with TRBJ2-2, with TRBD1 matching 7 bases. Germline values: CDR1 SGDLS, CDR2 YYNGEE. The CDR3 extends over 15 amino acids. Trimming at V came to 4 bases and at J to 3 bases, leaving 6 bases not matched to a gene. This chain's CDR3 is CASSSRQGDTGELFF. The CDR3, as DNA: TGTGCCAGCAGCTCCCGACAGGGAGACACCGGGGAGCTGTTTTTT.

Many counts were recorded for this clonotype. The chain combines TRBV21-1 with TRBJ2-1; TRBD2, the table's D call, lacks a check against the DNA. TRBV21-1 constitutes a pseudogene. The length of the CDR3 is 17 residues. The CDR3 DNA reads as TGTGCCAGCAGCAGACCTAGTTCGTTTAGGGATTCCAATGAGCAGTTCTTC. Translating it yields CASSRPSSFRDSNEQFF.

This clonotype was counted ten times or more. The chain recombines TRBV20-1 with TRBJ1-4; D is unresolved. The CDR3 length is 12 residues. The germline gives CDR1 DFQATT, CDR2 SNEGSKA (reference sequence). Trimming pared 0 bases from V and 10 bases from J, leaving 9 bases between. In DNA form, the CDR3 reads TGCAGTGCTAGAGACACGGGCGTAAAACTGTTTTTT. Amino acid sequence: CSARDTGVKLFF.

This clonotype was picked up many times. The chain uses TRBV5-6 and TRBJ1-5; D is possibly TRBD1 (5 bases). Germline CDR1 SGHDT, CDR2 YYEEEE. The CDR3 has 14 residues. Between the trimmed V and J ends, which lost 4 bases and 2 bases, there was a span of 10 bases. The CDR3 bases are TGTGCCAGCAGCCGGGGGGTGCGCAATCAGCCCCAGCATTTT. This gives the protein CASSRGVRNQPQHF.

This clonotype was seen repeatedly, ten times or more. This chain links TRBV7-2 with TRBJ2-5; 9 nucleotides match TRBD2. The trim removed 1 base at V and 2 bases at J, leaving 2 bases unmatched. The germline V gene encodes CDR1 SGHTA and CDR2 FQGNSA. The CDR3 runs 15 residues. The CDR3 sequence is CASSLGAGGQETQYF. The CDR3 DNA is TGTGCCAGCAGCTTAGGAGCGGGGGGACAAGAGACCCAGTACTTC.

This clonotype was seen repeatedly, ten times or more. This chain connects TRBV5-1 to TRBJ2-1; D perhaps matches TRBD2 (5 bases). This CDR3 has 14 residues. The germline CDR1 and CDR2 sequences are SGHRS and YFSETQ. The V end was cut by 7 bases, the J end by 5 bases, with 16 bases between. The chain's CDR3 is CASLSGGGHNEQFF. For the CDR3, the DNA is TGCGCCAGCCTATCCGGTGGAGGACACAATGAGCAGTTCTTC.

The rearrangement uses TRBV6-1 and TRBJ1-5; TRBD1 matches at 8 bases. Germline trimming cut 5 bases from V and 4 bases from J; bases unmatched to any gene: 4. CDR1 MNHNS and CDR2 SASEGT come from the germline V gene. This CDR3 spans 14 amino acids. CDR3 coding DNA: TGTGCCAGCAGTCGGACAGGGCTAAATCAGCCCCAGCATTTT. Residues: CASSRTGLNQPQHF.

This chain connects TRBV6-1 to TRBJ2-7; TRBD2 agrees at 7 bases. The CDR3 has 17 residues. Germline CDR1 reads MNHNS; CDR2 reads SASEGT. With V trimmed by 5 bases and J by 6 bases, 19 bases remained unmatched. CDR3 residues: CASSPRQSGVRTGEQYF. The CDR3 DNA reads TGTGCCAGCAGTCCCCGTCAGAGCGGGGTGCGAACCGGCGAGCAGTACTTC.

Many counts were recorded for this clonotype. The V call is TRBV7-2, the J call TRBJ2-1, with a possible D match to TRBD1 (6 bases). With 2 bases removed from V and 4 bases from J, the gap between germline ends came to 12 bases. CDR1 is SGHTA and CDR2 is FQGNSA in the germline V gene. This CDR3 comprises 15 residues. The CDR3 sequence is CASSLQGTAYNEQFF. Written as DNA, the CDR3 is TGTGCCAGCAGCTTACAGGGGACCGCGTACAATGAGCAGTTCTTC.

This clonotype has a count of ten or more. The CDR3 DNA is TGTGCCAGCAGCCCCAGTACTCCAGGCACAGATACGCAGTATTTT. Its translation: CASSPSTPGTDTQYF. J is TRBJ2-3 and V is TRBV11-2; D remains unclear. In germline, CDR1 is SGHAT, CDR2 FQNNGV. V lost 5 bases, J lost 1 base, and 13 bases lay in between. The CDR3 has 15 amino acids.

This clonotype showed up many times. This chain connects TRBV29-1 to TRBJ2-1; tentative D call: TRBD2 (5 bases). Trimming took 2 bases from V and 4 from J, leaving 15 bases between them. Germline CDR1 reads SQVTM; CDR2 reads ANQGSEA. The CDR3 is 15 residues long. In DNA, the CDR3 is TGCAGCGTTGAACTGGTGGCAGGAGGATACAATGAGCAGTTCTTC. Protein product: CSVELVAGGYNEQFF.

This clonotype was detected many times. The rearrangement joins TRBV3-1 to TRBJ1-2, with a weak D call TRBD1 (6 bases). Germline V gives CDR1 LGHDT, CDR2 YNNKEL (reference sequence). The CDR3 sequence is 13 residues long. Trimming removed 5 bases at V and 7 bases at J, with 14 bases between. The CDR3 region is CASSSLQGGGYTF. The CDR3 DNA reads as TGTGCCAGCAGCTCCCTACAGGGCGGTGGCTACACCTTC. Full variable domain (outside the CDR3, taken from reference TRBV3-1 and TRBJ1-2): DTAVSQTPKYLVTQMGNDKSIKCEQNLGHDTMYWYKQDSKKFLKIMFSYNNKELIINETVPNRFSPKSPDKAHLNLHINSLELGDSAVYFCASSSLQGGGYTFGSGTRLTVV.

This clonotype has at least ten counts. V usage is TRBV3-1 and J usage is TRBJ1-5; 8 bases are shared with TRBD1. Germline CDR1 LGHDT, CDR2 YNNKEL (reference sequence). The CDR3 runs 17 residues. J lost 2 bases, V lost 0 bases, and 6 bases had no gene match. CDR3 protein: CASSQDSGGAGNQPQHF. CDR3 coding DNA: TGTGCCAGCAGCCAAGATTCAGGGGGCGCCGGCAATCAGCCCCAGCATTTT.

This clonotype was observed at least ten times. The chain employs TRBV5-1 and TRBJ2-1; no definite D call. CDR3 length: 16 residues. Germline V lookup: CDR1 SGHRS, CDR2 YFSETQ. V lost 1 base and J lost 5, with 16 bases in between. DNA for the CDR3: TGCGCCAGCAGCTTGACCGGCCTTCTCGAAAACAATGAGCAGTTCTTC. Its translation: CASSLTGLLENNEQFF.

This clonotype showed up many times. CDR3 DNA sequence: TGTGCCAGCAGCCAAGATTTGGCGGACGGTCCGGAGACCCAGTACTTC. Protein sequence: CASSQDLADGPETQYF. The chain links TRBV3-1 to TRBJ2-5; D remains ambiguous. The CDR3 is 16 amino acids. Trimming removed 0 bases at V and 5 bases at J, with 16 bases between. Germline V gives CDR1 LGHDT, CDR2 YNNKEL (reference sequence).

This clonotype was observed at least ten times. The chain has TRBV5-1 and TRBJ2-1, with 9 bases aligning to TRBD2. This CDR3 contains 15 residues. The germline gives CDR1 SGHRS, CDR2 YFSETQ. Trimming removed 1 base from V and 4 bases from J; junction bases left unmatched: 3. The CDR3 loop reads CASSLFLAGYNEQFF. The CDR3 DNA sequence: TGCGCCAGCAGCTTGTTTCTAGCGGGATACAATGAGCAGTTCTTC.

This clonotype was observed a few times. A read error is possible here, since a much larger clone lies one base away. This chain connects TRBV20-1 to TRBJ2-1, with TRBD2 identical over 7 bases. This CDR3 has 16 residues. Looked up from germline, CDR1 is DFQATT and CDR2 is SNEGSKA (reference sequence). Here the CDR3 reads CCARGASGSRSNEQFF. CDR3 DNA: TGCTGTGCTAGAGGAGCTAGCGGCTCCCGGTCCAATGAGCAGTTCTTC.

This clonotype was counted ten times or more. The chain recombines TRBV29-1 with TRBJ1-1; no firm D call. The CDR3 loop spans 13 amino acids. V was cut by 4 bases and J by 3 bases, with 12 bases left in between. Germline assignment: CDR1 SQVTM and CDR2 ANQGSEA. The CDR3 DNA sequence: TGCAGCGTTGCTGGTAGACTTTACACTGAAGCTTTCTTT. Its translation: CSVAGRLYTEAFF.

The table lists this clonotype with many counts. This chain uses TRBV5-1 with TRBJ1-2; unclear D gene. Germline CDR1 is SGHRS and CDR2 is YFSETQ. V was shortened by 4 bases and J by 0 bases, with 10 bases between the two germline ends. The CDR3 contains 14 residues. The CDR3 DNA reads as TGCGCCAGCAGCCTCGAGCCAACTAACTATGGCTACACCTTC. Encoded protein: CASSLEPTNYGYTF.

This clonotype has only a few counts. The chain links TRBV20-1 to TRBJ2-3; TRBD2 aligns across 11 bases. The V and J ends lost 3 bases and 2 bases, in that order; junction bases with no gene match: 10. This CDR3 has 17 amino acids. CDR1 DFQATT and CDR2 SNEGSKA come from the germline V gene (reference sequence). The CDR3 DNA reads TGCAGTGCTAGGCTGCCTAGCGGGGGGCGAGACACAGATACGCAGTATTTT. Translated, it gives CSARLPSGGRDTDTQYF.

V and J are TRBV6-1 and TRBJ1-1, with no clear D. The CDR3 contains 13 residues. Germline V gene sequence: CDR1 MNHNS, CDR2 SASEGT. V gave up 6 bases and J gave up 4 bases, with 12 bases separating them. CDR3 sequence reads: CASRAPGSTEAFF. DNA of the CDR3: TGTGCCAGCAGGGCCCCCGGGAGCACTGAAGCTTTCTTT.

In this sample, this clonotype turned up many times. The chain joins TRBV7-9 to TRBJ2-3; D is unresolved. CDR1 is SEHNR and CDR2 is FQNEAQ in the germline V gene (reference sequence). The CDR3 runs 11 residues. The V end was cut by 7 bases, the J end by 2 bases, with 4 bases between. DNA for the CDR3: TGTGCCAGCAACCCCACAGATACGCAGTATTTT. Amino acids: CASNPTDTQYF.